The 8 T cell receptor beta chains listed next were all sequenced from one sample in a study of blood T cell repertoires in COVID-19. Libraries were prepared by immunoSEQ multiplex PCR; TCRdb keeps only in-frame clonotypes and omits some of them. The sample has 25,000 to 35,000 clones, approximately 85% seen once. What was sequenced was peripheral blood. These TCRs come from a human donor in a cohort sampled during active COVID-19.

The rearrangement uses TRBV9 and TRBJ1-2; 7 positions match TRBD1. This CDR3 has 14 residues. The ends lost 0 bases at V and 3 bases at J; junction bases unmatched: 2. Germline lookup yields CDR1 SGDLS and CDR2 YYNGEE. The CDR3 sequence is CASSVGGQDYGYTF. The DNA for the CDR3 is TGTGCCAGCAGCGTAGGTGGACAGGACTATGGCTACACCTTC.

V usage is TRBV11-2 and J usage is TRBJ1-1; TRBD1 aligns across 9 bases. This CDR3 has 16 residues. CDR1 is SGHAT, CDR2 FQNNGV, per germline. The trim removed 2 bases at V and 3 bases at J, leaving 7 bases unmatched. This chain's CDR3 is CASSLPFGQGYTEAFF. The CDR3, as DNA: TGTGCCAGCAGCTTACCTTTCGGACAGGGGTACACTGAAGCTTTCTTT.

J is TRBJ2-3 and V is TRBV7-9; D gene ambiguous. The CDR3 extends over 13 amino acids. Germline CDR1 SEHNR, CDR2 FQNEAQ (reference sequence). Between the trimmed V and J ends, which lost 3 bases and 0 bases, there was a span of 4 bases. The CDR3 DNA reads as TGTGCCAGCAGCTTCGGTAGCACAGATACGCAGTATTTT. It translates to CASSFGSTDTQYF. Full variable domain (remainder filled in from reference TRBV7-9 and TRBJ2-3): DTGVSQNPRHKITKRGQNVTFRCDPISEHNRLYWYRQTLGQGPEFLTYFQNEAQLEKSRLLSDRFSAERPKGSFSTLEIQRTEQGDSAMYLCASSFGSTDTQYFGPGTRLTVL.

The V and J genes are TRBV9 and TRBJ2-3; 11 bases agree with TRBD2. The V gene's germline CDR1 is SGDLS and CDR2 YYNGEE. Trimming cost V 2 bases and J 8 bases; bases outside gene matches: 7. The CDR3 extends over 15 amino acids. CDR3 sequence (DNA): TGTGCCAGCAGCGTTGGGACTAGCGGAGCAGCTACGCAGTATTTT. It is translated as CASSVGTSGAATQYF.

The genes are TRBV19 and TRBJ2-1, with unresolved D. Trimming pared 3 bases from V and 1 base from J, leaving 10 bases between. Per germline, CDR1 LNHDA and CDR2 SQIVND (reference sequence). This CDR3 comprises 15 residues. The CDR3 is CASSMLAVSYNEQFF. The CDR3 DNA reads TGTGCCAGTAGTATGTTGGCAGTTTCCTACAATGAGCAGTTCTTC.

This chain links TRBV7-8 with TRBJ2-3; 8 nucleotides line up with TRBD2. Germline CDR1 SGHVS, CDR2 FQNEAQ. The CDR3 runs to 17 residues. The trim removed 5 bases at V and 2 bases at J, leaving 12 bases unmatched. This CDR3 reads CASSPTVTSGSTDTQYF. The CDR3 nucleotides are TGTGCCAGCAGCCCCACCGTTACTAGCGGATCCACAGATACGCAGTATTTT.

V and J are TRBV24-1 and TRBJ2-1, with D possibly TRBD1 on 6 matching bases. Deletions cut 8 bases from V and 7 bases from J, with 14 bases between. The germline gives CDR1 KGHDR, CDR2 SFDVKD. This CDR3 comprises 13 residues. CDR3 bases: TGTGCCACCACAGGACAGAATCGGAATGAGCAGTTCTTC. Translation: CATTGQNRNEQFF.

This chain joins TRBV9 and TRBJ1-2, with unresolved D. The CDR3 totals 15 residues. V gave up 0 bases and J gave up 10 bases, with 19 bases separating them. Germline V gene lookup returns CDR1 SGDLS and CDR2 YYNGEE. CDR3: CASSVATGPEGDYTF. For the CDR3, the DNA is TGTGCCAGCAGCGTAGCTACGGGCCCCGAGGGTGACTACACCTTC.